This T cell receptor beta chain was sequenced in a study of neurological immune-mediated disorders. Study overall: Of approximately 35 multiple sclerosis patients, about 30 were relapsing-remitting and 3 secondary progressive.

This CDR3 has 13 residues. Germline CDR1 and CDR2: DFQATT and SNEGSKA (reference sequence). Trimming took 2 bases from V and 13 from J, leaving 17 bases between them. The authors produced cDNA by 5'RACE using 10-nucleotide random UMIs. TCRdb re-derived calls from the 5' RACE reads in MiXCR, one entry per CDR3 protein. The repertoire has about 25,000 distinct CDR3 sequences, about 3.1% of them found once; the top ten carry 6% to 8%. This clonotype was seen repeatedly, ten times or more. Libraries used 2 million unsorted PBMCs kept frozen in RNAlater. The clonotype originates from a young woman with multiple sclerosis. The sample was PBMCs. The chain joins TRBV20-1 to TRBJ2-2; D is unclear. The CDR3 loop is CSARPPGDLGLFF. CDR3 coding DNA: TGCAGTGCTAGACCCCCTGGGGATCTCGGGCTGTTTTTT.